Following are 28 T cell receptor beta chains from one sample sequenced in a study of shared clonotypes between healthy human individuals. The method was immunoSEQ multiplex PCR; TCRdb's version includes in-frame clones alone and lacks a portion of them. The data contain around 550,000 clones, 90% to 95% of them singletons. The naive CD8 subset, CD45RO-negative cells positively selected for CCR7, excluded terminally differentiated effector memory CD45RA+ cells. The sequenced material came from naive CD8+ T cells sorted from blood. These receptors were taken from a woman aged 25 to 39 in good health.

The chain joins TRBV5-4 to TRBJ2-7, with 8 bases that match TRBD2. The CDR3 is made up of 16 amino acids. Per the germline V gene, CDR1 is SGHNT and CDR2 is YYREEE (reference sequence). V dropped 0 bases and J dropped 1; count of bases not matched to a gene: 6. In DNA, the CDR3 is TGTGCCAGCAGCTTGGAGTTGACTAGCGTATCCTACGAGCAGTACTTC. Translating it yields CASSLELTSVSYEQYF.

This chain uses TRBV28 with TRBJ1-5; no clear D gene. Germline CDR1 MDHEN, CDR2 SYDVKM. The CDR3 is 16 amino acids. V was clipped by 7 bases and J by 3 bases, with 19 bases between them. CDR3 DNA sequence: TGTGCCAGCACAACTCGGGTTCTTCTTAACAATCAGCCCCAGCATTTT. It codes for CASTTRVLLNNQPQHF.

This chain uses TRBV19 with TRBJ2-2; D remains ambiguous. This CDR3 is 15 amino acids long. CDR1 is LNHDA and CDR2 is SQIVND in the germline V gene (reference sequence). Trimming cost V 5 bases and J 3 bases, with 13 bases left between them. CDR3 sequence reads: CASSVPAPYTGELFF. CDR3 coding DNA: TGTGCCAGTAGTGTTCCAGCGCCGTACACCGGGGAGCTGTTTTTT.

The V gene is TRBV15, the J gene TRBJ2-1; 9 bases are a match to TRBD2. This CDR3 comprises 17 residues. Germline V gene sequence: CDR1 LNHNV, CDR2 YYDKDF (reference sequence). V was clipped by 1 base and J by 4 bases; unmatched bases: 8. The DNA for the CDR3 is TGTGCCACCAGCAGAGGCAGCCCTAGCGGGGTTTACAATGAGCAGTTCTTC. Encoded protein: CATSRGSPSGVYNEQFF.

CDR3 amino acids: CASSLRSGGELFF. The CDR3 coding sequence is TGTGCCAGCAGCTTAAGGTCGGGCGGGGAGCTGTTTTTT. The chain links TRBV7-9 to TRBJ2-2, with D uncertain. CDR3 length equals 13 residues. V lost 2 bases to trimming and J lost 7 bases, with 8 bases between them. CDR1 and CDR2 (germline): SEHNR, FQNEAQ (reference sequence).

The rearrangement links TRBV11-2 to TRBJ1-6; 8 bases line up with TRBD1. The V segment lost 0 bases and the J segment 8 bases; nucleotides outside the gene matches: 12. Germline CDR1 is SGHAT and CDR2 is FQNNGV. CDR3 size: 18 residues. The CDR3 DNA reads TGTGCCAGCAGCTTAGAGGGACAGGCCACCTTCGGGCATTCACCCCTCCACTTT. Its protein is CASSLEGQATFGHSPLHF.

This rearrangement joins TRBV18 to TRBJ2-7, with TRBD2 identical over 8 bases. CDR1 is KGHSH and CDR2 is LQKENI in the germline V gene. This CDR3 is 12 amino acids long. V was clipped by 2 bases and J by 7 bases; unmatched bases: 1. CDR3 bases: TGTGCCAGCTCACCAAGCGGGAGTGAGCAGTACTTC. Translating it yields CASSPSGSEQYF. Drawing the rest from reference TRBV18 and TRBJ2-7, the complete variable domain is NAGVMQNPRHLVRRRGQEARLRCSPMKGHSHVYWYRQLPEEGLKFMVYLQKENIIDESGMPKERFSAEFPKEGPSILRIQQVVRGDSAAYFCASSPSGSEQYFGPGTRLTVT.

J is TRBJ2-1 and V is TRBV7-6; TRBD2 might be the D (6 bases). This CDR3 has 22 amino acids. The germline V and J ends were trimmed by 5 bases and 3 bases, with 35 bases remaining between them. The germline V gene has CDR1 SGHVS and CDR2 FNYEAQ. In DNA, the CDR3 is TGTGCCAGCAGCACACCGCTGCCGGGTGGGCCTTCAGCCCCGGAGGGCTACAATGAGCAGTTCTTC. Translating gives CASSTPLPGGPSAPEGYNEQFF.

This clone was found once. This chain connects TRBV21-1 to TRBJ1-1. TRBV21-1 is assigned pseudogene status. The CDR3 is made up of 14 amino acids. In DNA form, the CDR3 reads TGTGCCAGCAGTTCGGGGGCGTCAAACACTGAAGCTTTCTTT. Protein sequence: CASSSGASNTEAFF.

The chain carries TRBV27 and TRBJ2-7; the D gene is possibly TRBD2 (6 bases). V dropped 8 bases and J dropped 2 bases, with 13 bases sitting between them. This CDR3 comprises 13 residues. Germline CDR1 is MNHEY and CDR2 is SMNVEV (reference sequence). CDR3 amino acids: CASGRGRTYEQYF. The CDR3 coding sequence is TGTGCCAGCGGGCGGGGACGCACCTACGAGCAGTACTTC.

CDR3 protein: CASSQGVRGTPGNTIYF. DNA of the CDR3: TGTGCCAGCAGCCAAGGGGTCAGGGGCACACCTGGAAACACCATATATTTT. This chain connects TRBV7-3 to TRBJ1-3; D may be TRBD1 (6 bases). There are 17 residues in the CDR3. The germline V gene encodes CDR1 SGHTA and CDR2 FQGTGA. V was cut by 5 bases and J by 2 bases, with 19 bases left in between.

The rearrangement links TRBV5-6 to TRBJ2-7; D unclear. V lost 4 bases, J lost 6 bases, and 14 bases lay in between. Germline-derived CDR1 and CDR2 are SGHDT and YYEEEE. The CDR3 covers 13 residues. The CDR3, as DNA: TGTGCCAGCAGCCTTGAGACCTCGACCGAGCAGTACTTC. Its translation is CASSLETSTEQYF.

The J gene is TRBJ2-1, the V gene TRBV5-1; the match to TRBD2 covers 12 bases. CDR3 length: 16 amino acids. Germline loops: CDR1 SGHRS, CDR2 YFSETQ. The V segment lost 4 bases and the J segment 7 bases; nucleotides outside the gene matches: 9. CDR3 in amino acids: CASSPWGLAGGNEQFF. The CDR3 DNA reads as TGCGCCAGCAGCCCTTGGGGACTAGCGGGCGGGAATGAGCAGTTCTTC.

V gene TRBV18 combines with J gene TRBJ1-1; D unclear. Per the germline V gene, CDR1 is KGHSH and CDR2 is LQKENI. The CDR3 covers 13 residues. V lost 4 bases to trimming and J lost 4 bases, with 10 bases between them. CDR3 amino acids: CASSLGRGTEAFF. In nucleotides, the CDR3 is TGTGCCAGCTCACTCGGCCGGGGCACTGAAGCTTTCTTT.

Written as DNA, the CDR3 is TGTGCCAGTAGTATAGTTGGTAGCACAGATACGCAGTATTTT. It translates to CASSIVGSTDTQYF. The V gene is TRBV19, the J gene TRBJ2-3, with D uncertain. The CDR3 runs to 14 residues. Per germline, CDR1 LNHDA and CDR2 SQIVND (reference sequence). The V and J ends lost 1 base and 0 bases respectively, with 5 bases between them.

The chain is built from TRBV27 and TRBJ2-2; 7 bases agree with TRBD2. CDR3 length equals 16 residues. From germline, CDR1 is MNHEY and CDR2 SMNVEV (reference sequence). Losses at the gene ends were 3 bases for V and 0 bases for J; bases not matched to a gene: 4. The CDR3: CASSFLAGPNTGELFF. In nucleotides, the CDR3 is TGTGCCAGCAGTTTTTTAGCGGGTCCGAACACCGGGGAGCTGTTTTTT.

The rearrangement uses TRBV25-1 and TRBJ1-3; D unresolved. Germline CDR1 reads MGHDK; CDR2 reads SYGVNS. This CDR3 has 12 amino acids. Trimming removed 1 base at V and 9 bases at J, with 7 bases between. The CDR3 spells CASSEFIGTIYF. The CDR3 DNA reads as TGTGCCAGCAGTGAATTCATTGGCACCATATATTTT.

This clone was counted once. The gene calls are TRBV10-3 and TRBJ1-4; weak D call: TRBD1 (5 bases). Trimming took 0 bases from V and 7 from J, leaving 12 bases between them. The V gene's germline CDR1 is ENHRY and CDR2 SYGVKD. The CDR3 totals 15 residues. CDR3 sequence: CAISESRGTGEKLFF. For the CDR3, the DNA is TGTGCCATCAGTGAGTCTCGAGGGACGGGTGAAAAACTGTTTTTT.

The chain is built from TRBV6-6 and TRBJ2-5, with no clear D. The DNA matches TRBJ2-7 better at its end, which makes the J call doubtful. There are 13 residues in the CDR3. Per germline, CDR1 MNHNY and CDR2 SVGAGI (reference sequence). The CDR3 here is CASSPGQSYEQYF. CDR3 bases: TGTGCCAGCAGTCCCGGGCAATCCTACGAGCAGTACTTC.

The chain joins TRBV27 to TRBJ2-7; 7 bases align to TRBD2. The CDR3 totals 15 residues. CDR1 is MNHEY, CDR2 SMNVEV, per germline (reference sequence). The junction had 9 bases not matched to a gene; V was cut back by 5 bases and J by 2 bases. CDR3 in amino acids: CASSLTGTTAYEQYF. In DNA form, the CDR3 reads TGTGCCAGCAGTCTCACCGGGACTACGGCCTACGAGCAGTACTTC.

V is TRBV27 and J is TRBJ1-1; no clear D. V was clipped by 3 bases and J by 3 bases, with 8 bases between them. Germline lookup yields CDR1 MNHEY and CDR2 SMNVEV (reference sequence). CDR3 length: 13 residues. The CDR3 DNA reads TGTGCCAGCAGTTTCGGCGGATACACTGAAGCTTTCTTT. This sequence encodes CASSFGGYTEAFF.

V is TRBV5-4 and J is TRBJ2-7; 9 bases align to TRBD1. V dropped 4 bases and J dropped 0; count of bases not matched to a gene: 17. The CDR3 extends over 19 amino acids. CDR1 and CDR2 (germline): SGHNT, YYREEE (reference sequence). CDR3 region: CASSPAGTGTILPSYEQYF. Here the CDR3 DNA reads TGTGCCAGCAGCCCGGCCGGGACAGGGACTATATTACCCTCCTACGAGCAGTACTTC. Drawing the rest from reference TRBV5-4 and TRBJ2-7, the complete variable domain is ETGVTQSPTHLIKTRGQQVTLRCSSQSGHNTVSWYQQALGQGPQFIFQYYREEENGRGNFPPRFSGLQFPNYSSELNVNALELDDSALYLCASSPAGTGTILPSYEQYFGPGTRLTVT.

This chain joins TRBV13 and TRBJ2-3; D is uncertain. Germline CDR1 and CDR2: PRHDT and FYEKMQ (reference sequence). The CDR3 is 15 amino acids. V shed 2 bases and J shed 2 bases, with 11 bases lying between them. This CDR3 reads CASSLSLGFTDTQYF. The CDR3 DNA reads TGTGCCAGCAGCTTAAGTCTGGGATTCACAGATACGCAGTATTTT.

The chain carries TRBV28 and TRBJ1-6; TRBD1 matches 8 bases. V was pared by 4 bases and J by 5 bases, with 4 bases of the junction left unmatched. The V gene's germline CDR1 is MDHEN and CDR2 SYDVKM. The CDR3 has 15 amino acids. The CDR3, as DNA: TGTGCCAGCAGTTCAAGACAGGGGAATAATTCACCCCTCCACTTT. Translation gives CASSSRQGNNSPLHF.

The rearrangement uses TRBV5-6 and TRBJ2-5; D might be TRBD2 (5 bases). V shed 0 bases and J shed 5 bases, with 14 bases lying between them. CDR3 length: 15 amino acids. In germline, CDR1 is SGHDT, CDR2 YYEEEE. DNA for the CDR3: TGTGCCAGCAGCTTGGCTGGGAGTTTGTATGAGACCCAGTACTTC. Translation gives CASSLAGSLYETQYF.

V usage is TRBV13 and J usage is TRBJ1-2; TRBD1 aligns across 7 bases. Germline CDR1 reads PRHDT; CDR2 reads FYEKMQ (reference sequence). This CDR3 is 14 amino acids long. With V trimmed by 5 bases and J by 6 bases, 9 bases remained unmatched. CDR3 coding DNA: TGTGCCAGCAGCCAGGGGGGCGGGGCGAATGGCTACACCTTC. Translation gives CASSQGGGANGYTF.

V and J are TRBV27 and TRBJ2-7; a possible D gene is TRBD2 (6 bases). The germline V gene encodes CDR1 MNHEY and CDR2 SMNVEV (reference sequence). V was clipped by 0 bases and J by 6 bases, with 24 bases between them. The CDR3 consists of 18 residues. CDR3 sequence reads: CASSLSPKHGSLQPEQYF. The CDR3 DNA sequence: TGTGCCAGCAGTTTATCCCCTAAACACGGGAGCCTTCAGCCCGAGCAGTACTTC.

V is TRBV9 and J is TRBJ2-5; no reliable D call. The length of the CDR3 is 13 residues. Germline CDR1 SGDLS, CDR2 YYNGEE. V was shortened by 3 bases and J by 5 bases, with 11 bases between the two germline ends. The CDR3 spells CASSDGFRETQYF. The DNA of the CDR3 is TGTGCCAGCAGCGACGGGTTCCGGGAGACCCAGTACTTC. The whole variable domain, remainder taken from reference TRBV9 and TRBJ2-5, is DSGVTQTPKHLITATGQRVTLRCSPRSGDLSVYWYQQSLDQGLQFLIQYYNGEERAKGNILERFSAQQFPDLHSELNLSSLELGDSALYFCASSDGFRETQYFGPGTRLLVL.